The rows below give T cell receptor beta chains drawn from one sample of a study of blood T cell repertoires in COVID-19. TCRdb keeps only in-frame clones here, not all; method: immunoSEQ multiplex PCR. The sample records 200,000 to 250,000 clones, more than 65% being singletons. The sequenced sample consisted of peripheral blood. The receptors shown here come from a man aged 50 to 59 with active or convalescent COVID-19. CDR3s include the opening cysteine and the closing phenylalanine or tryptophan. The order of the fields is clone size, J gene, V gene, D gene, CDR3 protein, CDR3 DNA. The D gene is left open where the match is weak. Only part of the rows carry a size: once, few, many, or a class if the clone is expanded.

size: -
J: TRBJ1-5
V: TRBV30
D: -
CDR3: CAWNEAHSNQPQHF
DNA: TGTGCCTGGAATGAGGCTCATAGCAATCAGCCCCAGCATTTT

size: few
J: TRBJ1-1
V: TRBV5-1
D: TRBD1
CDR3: CASSSDRAGLNTEAFF
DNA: TGCGCCAGCAGCTCCGACAGGGCGGGATTGAACACTGAAGCTTTCTTT

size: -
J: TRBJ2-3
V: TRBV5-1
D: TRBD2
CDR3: CASSPGTSGILTDTQYF
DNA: TGCGCCAGCAGCCCTGGGACTAGCGGGATTCTGACAGATACGCAGTATTTT

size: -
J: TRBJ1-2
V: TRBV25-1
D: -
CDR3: CASADLQGGDYGYTF
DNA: TGTGCCAGCGCTGATCTACAGGGAGGGGACTATGGCTACACCTTC

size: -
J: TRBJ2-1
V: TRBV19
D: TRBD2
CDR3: CASRDHSGSNHYEQFF
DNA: TGTGCCAGTAGGGACCATAGCGGGAGTAATCATTATGAGCAGTTCTTC

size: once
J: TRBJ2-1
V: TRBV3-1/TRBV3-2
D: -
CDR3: CASSPRTGDSSYNEQFF
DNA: TGTGCCAGCAGCCCCAGGACGGGGGATAGCTCCTACAATGAGCAGTTCTTC

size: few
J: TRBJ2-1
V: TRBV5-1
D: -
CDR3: CASSLPGDEQFF
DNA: TGCGCCAGCAGCTTACCCGGGGATGAGCAGTTCTTC

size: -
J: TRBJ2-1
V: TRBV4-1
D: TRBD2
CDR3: CASSRGLAVGARNEQFF
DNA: TGCGCCAGCAGCCGGGGACTAGCGGTGGGAGCGAGGAATGAGCAGTTCTTC

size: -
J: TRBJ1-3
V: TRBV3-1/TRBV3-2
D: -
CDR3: CASSHLWAHSGNTIYF
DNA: TGTGCCAGCAGCCACTTATGGGCCCATTCTGGAAACACCATATATTTT

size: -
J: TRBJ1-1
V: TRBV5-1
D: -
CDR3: CASSPDPRDTEAFF
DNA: TGCGCCAGCAGCCCAGACCCCAGGGACACTGAAGCTTTCTTT

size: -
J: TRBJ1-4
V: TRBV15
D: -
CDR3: CATSRVPGREAPNEKLFF
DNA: TGTGCCACCAGCAGAGTGCCGGGACGGGAGGCCCCAAATGAAAAACTGTTTTTT

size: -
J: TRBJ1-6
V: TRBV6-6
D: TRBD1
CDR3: CASSRQGAQGSPLHF
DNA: TGTGCCAGCAGTCGACAGGGGGCGCAGGGGTCACCCCTCCACTTT

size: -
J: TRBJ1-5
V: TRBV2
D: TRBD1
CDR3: CASTIGQGGQPQHF
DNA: TGTGCCAGCACCATCGGACAGGGAGGTCAGCCCCAGCATTTT

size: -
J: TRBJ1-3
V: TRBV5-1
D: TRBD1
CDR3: CASSTLPGGSGNTIYF
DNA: TGCGCCAGCAGCACCCTGCCAGGGGGATCAGGAAACACCATATATTTT

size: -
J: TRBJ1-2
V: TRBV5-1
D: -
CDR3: CASSLAPSGSYTF
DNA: TGCGCCAGCAGCTTGGCCCCCAGTGGTAGCTACACCTTC

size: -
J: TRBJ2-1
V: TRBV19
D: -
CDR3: CASSKARVGGEQFF
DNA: TGTGCCAGTAGTAAGGCCAGGGTGGGCGGTGAGCAGTTCTTC

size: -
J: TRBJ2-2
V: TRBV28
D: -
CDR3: CASRERFVTGELFF
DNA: TGTGCCAGCAGGGAGCGGTTCGTAACCGGGGAGCTGTTTTTT

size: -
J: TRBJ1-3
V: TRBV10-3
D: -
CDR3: CAISESYPSTGAGNTIYF
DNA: TGTGCCATCAGTGAGTCATACCCCTCTACTGGTGCTGGAAACACCATATATTTT

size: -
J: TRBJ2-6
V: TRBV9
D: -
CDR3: CASRGTSSSGANVLTF
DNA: TGTGCCAGCAGGGGCACAAGCAGCTCTGGGGCCAACGTCCTGACTTTC

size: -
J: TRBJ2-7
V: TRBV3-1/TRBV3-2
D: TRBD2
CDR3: CASSRLAGRDEQYF
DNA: TGTGCCAGCAGCCGACTAGCGGGACGCGACGAGCAGTACTTC

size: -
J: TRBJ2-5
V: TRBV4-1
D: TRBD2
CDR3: CASSLFTSGGAGETQYF
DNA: TGCGCCAGCAGCCTCTTTACTAGCGGGGGGGCCGGGGAGACCCAGTACTTC

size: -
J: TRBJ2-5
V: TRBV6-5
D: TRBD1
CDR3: CASTDGQGWAQYF
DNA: TGTGCCAGCACCGACGGACAGGGATGGGCCCAGTACTTC

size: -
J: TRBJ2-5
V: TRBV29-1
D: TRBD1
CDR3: CSAGTAKETQYF
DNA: TGCAGCGCGGGGACAGCCAAAGAGACCCAGTACTTC

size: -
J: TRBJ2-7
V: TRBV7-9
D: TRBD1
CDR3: CASSYGTGGPWEQYF
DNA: TGTGCCAGCAGCTATGGGACAGGGGGCCCTTGGGAGCAGTACTTC

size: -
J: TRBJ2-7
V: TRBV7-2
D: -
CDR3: CASSLERGNEQYF
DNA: TGTGCCAGCAGCTTAGAGAGGGGGAACGAGCAGTACTTC

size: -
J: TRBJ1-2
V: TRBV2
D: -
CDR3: CASSVGGEVSYTF
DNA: TGTGCCAGCAGTGTAGGAGGGGAAGTAAGCTACACCTTC

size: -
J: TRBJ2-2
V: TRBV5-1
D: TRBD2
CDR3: CASSLARSGANTGELFF
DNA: TGCGCCAGCAGCTTGGCGAGAAGCGGGGCAAACACCGGGGAGCTGTTTTTT

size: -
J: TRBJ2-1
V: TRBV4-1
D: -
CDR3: CASSQTGSEYNEQFF
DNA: TGCGCCAGCAGCCAAACAGGGTCGGAGTACAATGAGCAGTTCTTC

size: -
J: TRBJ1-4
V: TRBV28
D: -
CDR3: CASRDSRATNEKLFF
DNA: TGTGCCAGCAGGGACAGTCGGGCAACTAATGAAAAACTGTTTTTT

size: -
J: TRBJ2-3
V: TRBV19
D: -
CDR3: CASTGSSTDTQYF
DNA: TGTGCCAGTACAGGGTCTAGCACAGATACGCAGTATTTT

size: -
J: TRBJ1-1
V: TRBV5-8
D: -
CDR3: CASSPPRLFMNTEAFF
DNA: TGTGCCAGCAGCCCCCCCAGGCTCTTCATGAACACTGAAGCTTTCTTT

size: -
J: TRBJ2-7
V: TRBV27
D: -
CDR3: CASSFSRSSEQYF
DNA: TGTGCCAGCAGTTTTAGTCGGAGCTCCGAGCAGTACTTC

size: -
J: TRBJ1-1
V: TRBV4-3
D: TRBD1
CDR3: CASSQRDRRNTEAFF
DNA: TGCGCCAGCAGCCAACGGGACAGGAGGAACACTGAAGCTTTCTTT

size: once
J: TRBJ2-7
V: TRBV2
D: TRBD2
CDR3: CASRGGRPYEQYF
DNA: TGTGCCAGCAGAGGCGGGAGGCCCTACGAGCAGTACTTC

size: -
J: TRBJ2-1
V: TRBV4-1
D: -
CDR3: CASSQDGRGGYNEQFF
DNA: TGCGCCAGCAGCCAAGATGGCAGGGGTGGCTACAATGAGCAGTTCTTC

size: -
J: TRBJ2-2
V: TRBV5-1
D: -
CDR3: CASSLVAGETGELFF
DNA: TGCGCCAGCAGCTTGGTGGCAGGGGAGACCGGGGAGCTGTTTTTT

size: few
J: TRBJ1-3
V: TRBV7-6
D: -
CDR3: CASSLAGHPGNTIYF
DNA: TGTGCCAGCAGCCTAGCGGGACATCCTGGAAACACCATATATTTT

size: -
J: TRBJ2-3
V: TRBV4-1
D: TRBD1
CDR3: CASSQDTGGNTDTQYF
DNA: TGCGCCAGCAGCCAAGATACAGGGGGCAACACAGATACGCAGTATTTT

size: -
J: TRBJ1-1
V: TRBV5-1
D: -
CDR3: CASSLKQDTEAFF
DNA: TGCGCCAGCAGCTTAAAACAGGACACTGAAGCTTTCTTT

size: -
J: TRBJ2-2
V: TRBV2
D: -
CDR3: CASSDEGLPNGELFF
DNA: TGTGCCAGCAGTGACGAGGGCCTCCCGAACGGGGAGCTGTTTTTT

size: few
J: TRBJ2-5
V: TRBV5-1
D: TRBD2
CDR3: CASSSGTSPGDPQYF
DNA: TGCGCCAGCAGCTCGGGGACTAGCCCCGGGGATCCCCAGTACTTC

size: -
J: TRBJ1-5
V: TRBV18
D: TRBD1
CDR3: CASSPETGWDQPQHF
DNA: TGTGCCAGCTCACCAGAGACAGGGTGGGATCAGCCCCAGCATTTT

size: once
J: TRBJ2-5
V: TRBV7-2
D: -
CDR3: CASRQGSGLQETQYF
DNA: TGTGCCAGCAGACAGGGCTCGGGGCTCCAAGAGACCCAGTACTTC

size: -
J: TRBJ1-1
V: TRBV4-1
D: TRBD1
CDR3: CASRGDRLNTEAFF
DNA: TGCGCCAGCAGGGGGGACAGGCTGAACACTGAAGCTTTCTTT

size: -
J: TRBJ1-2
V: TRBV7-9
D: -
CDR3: CASSLTRSTANYGYTF
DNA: TGTGCCAGCAGCTTAACAAGATCGACAGCTAACTATGGCTACACCTTC

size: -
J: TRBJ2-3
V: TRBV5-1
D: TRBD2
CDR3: CASSVLGTSGYTDTQYF
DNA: TGCGCCAGCAGCGTCCTAGGGACTAGCGGTTACACAGATACGCAGTATTTT

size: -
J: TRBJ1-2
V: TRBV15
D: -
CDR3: CATSPPGGYGYTF
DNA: TGTGCCACCAGCCCACCGGGGGGCTATGGCTACACCTTC

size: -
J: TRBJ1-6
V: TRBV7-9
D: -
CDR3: CASSGAAFSPLHF
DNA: TGTGCCAGCAGCGGGGCCGCCTTTTCACCCCTCCACTTT